Below, one T cell receptor (beta chain) is given with its context. What this receptor recognizes is not known. One base away there is no much larger clone; base qualities are not given. Including the terminal cysteine and phenylalanine, the CDR3 comprises 17 residues. Only the CDR3 portion is preserved as DNA: 51 bases, with reading frame beginning at the first base. The germline V gene specifies KGHSH as CDR1 and LQKENI as CDR2. V has 5 bases trimmed and J has 0 bases trimmed; junction bases matching no gene number 8. The cohort was made up of about 610 healthy bone marrow donors. All cohort members were sampled while nominally healthy, although unrecorded immune exposures were likely present. The donor was CMV seropositive and was included in the group of about 290 seropositive cohort members. A peripheral blood sample was provided by each donor, and peripheral blood mononuclear cells were used for TCR beta sequencing. The Qiagen DNeasy Blood Extraction Kit was used to extract genomic DNA from the blood cell samples.

The data were taken from a study of cytomegalovirus exposure and HLA in healthy donors (dated by TCRdb to the late 2010s). Context from the whole study: In an earlier analysis of roughly 590 of the donors, about 260 Gb of sequence data and 120 million or so unique TCR beta sequences from some 170 million T cells were reported. An early release covering roughly 640 HLA-typed donors comprised approximately 290 gigabases of sequencing data and tens of millions of unique TCR sequences. Among the roughly 410 genotyped donors, 75% to 90% belonged to the genetic ancestry cluster associated with self-reported Caucasian donors. The study was designed to test whether signatures of past pathogen exposure could be identified by cataloging public T cell receptors. The study used immunosequencing to profile the T cell repertoires of several hundred subjects and linked those repertoires to cytomegalovirus serostatus. Besides the first cohort of more than 650 subjects, a separate validation cohort made up of over 95 different subjects was used. The study combined high-throughput TCR immunosequencing, statistical association of individual TCRs with disease status, and machine learning to predict cytomegalovirus infection status. A later analysis re-examined previously published TCR beta repertoires from just over 650 donors and added high-resolution HLA genotyping to investigate patterns of TCR occurrence. The later analysis used no new phenotypic data to find candidate immune exposures, relying instead on TCR beta sequences and their occurrence across donors. An earlier analysis of more than 450 of the donors used high-throughput TCR beta sequencing to judge whether each TCR beta V gene segment behaved as functional or pseudogenic. Donor age, sex, ethnicity and CMV serostatus were compiled alongside the repertoire data. A later genetic analysis took genome-wide SNP genotypes for about 55% of the roughly 670 donors and used that subset as a discovery cohort. All discovery cohort repertoires had been generated on a single sequencing platform. Class I and class II HLA loci were covered by the typing at four-digit resolution. Typing coverage differed by locus: A, B, C, DRB1 and DQB1 were typed in about 620-640 donors, DQA1 in about 500, DPA1 in 606, and DPB1 in roughly 470. A handful of DR-DQ haplotypes were treated as single units for association and clustering because of strong linkage in the cohort. On average, over 200,000 unique TCR beta nucleotide sequences were sequenced per donor among a few hundred genotyped donors of the cohort, with roughly 18% of those sequences being non-productive.

The method was the immunoSEQ multiplex PCR assay. The multiplex PCR relied on a mix of 60 forward primers for TCR Vbeta segments and 13 reverse primers for TCR Jbeta segments. Amplification of the CDR3 region of rearranged TCR beta genes was performed with a multiplex PCR assay on genomic DNA. On the Illumina HiSeq System, the amplified TCR beta libraries were sequenced as 87-base-pair reads. On the study's bioinformatics: A later analysis counted 75 million to 100 million unique TCR beta chains across the 666 repertoires, and roughly 10 million of these chains were shared by at least two donors. Raw reads were error-corrected and collapsed into unique sequences by a nearest-neighbor algorithm in which closely related sequences were merged to remove PCR and sequencing errors. V, D and J gene segments were assigned by aligning CDR3 sequences to IMGT reference sequences. For a sequence to be retained, a match of at least six nucleotides to both a V gene segment and a J gene segment was required. A rearrangement counted as productive if the CDR3 had no stop codons and remained in frame with V and J, and every other rearrangement counted as non-productive. Following IMGT convention, CDR3 was defined as the stretch from the second conserved V-encoded cysteine up to the conserved J-encoded phenylalanine. The earlier analysis of 587 of the donors excluded sequences that lacked an unambiguous match to a single V gene segment. In an earlier analysis of approximately 590 of the donors, V segments were called functional above 56.7% productive rearrangements and were called segregating when the between-donor standard deviation exceeded 5%. A statistical classification framework was built for diagnosing cytomegalovirus status from the catalog of TCR beta chain sequences. In a later analysis, V and J genes were assigned by comparing TCR nucleotide sequences against IMGT/GENE-DB human TR gene sequences. The TCRdist pipeline was used in a later analysis to assign CDR3 sequences and most-parsimonious VDJ recombination scenarios. A later analysis defined each TCR beta chain by its CDR3 amino acid sequence plus V-gene family, and excluded reads lacking a unique V-gene family. To address suspected cross-contamination and a sequencing artifact, a later analysis removed roughly 580 highly shared, low-generation-probability nucleotide sequences. For each public chain, a later analysis derived a clonal expansion index from normalized ranks of inferred template counts within each repertoire. In a later analysis, generation probabilities were computed using a VDJ recombination model fitted to out-of-frame rearrangements, and the results were checked against IGoR. Hypergeometric tests were used in a later analysis to score TCR-TCR, TCR-HLA and TCR-CMV co-occurrence, with a repertoire-size bias correction applied to the TCR pairs. A later analysis estimated false discovery rates by permuting HLA or CMV assignments 20 times. In a later analysis, co-occurring TCRs were grouped with DBSCAN, and TCRdist sequence similarity was added when clustering was performed within HLA-allele-positive subsets. Repertoires with fewer than 30,000 or more than 120,000 public chains, plus five repertoires with anomalous nucleotide sharing, were excluded from co-occurrence clustering. TCRdb limited this immuneACCESS table to in-frame rearrangements with V and J called. A share of clones is missing; checked studies link under half to unresolved V genes, and the rest is unexplained. That table is the source of V, J and clone size, and D and trimming were worked out from the DNA. The sample table holds about 180,000 clones, of which 65% to 85% were seen once. The ten top clones hold roughly 1.4% of the sample.

What the study reported, not specific to this receptor: In a later genetic analysis, a missense DCLRE1C variant was associated with V-gene and J-gene trimming of TCR beta chains, and the association was replicated in an independent cohort. CMV serostatus was the only immune exposure information available for the cohort. In a later analysis, TCR association rates were found to vary across HLA loci, with the most associated TCRs seen for DRB1 alleles and the fewest for HLA-C alleles. A group of highly shared sequence variants was considered likely to be a technical artifact of the sequencing pipeline. The 87-base-pair reads could not distinguish some IMGT-functional V segments, including TRBV6-2 and TRBV6-3, so those segments were excluded. Over 15 rarely observed V segments, including chromosome 9 orphons, were excluded from the earlier analysis of some 590 of the donors because counts were too low. In this cohort, only TCR beta chains were sequenced, and detectable features were limited by the absence of alpha or paired-chain data. Correlated functional status among segregating V segments might be attributable to linkage disequilibrium, but an unknown experimental factor could not be ruled out. In both the original and validation cohorts, the classifier was reported to diagnose cytomegalovirus status with high specificity and sensitivity. A further reported finding was that TCR beta sequences accurately predicted the HLA-A and HLA-B alleles for most subjects in the first cohort. In a later analysis, some 17,000 TCR beta sequences were associated with specific HLA alleles at a false discovery rate of 0.05. When HLA alleles, especially DR and DQ, strongly co-occurred, TCR associations were difficult to assign to individual alleles. Several of the top co-occurrence clusters appeared to be linked to parvovirus B19, influenza, CMV and Epstein-Barr virus, according to a later analysis. In an earlier analysis of fewer than 750 of the donors, most TCR beta V segments were observed in productive rearrangements about 87% or about 30% of the time, broadly matching IMGT annotations. In a later analysis, HLA-associated TCR beta chains were found to be more clonally expanded and to have lower generation probabilities than equally common non-associated chains. In the study, 150 to 200 TCR beta chains were listed as associated with cytomegalovirus. According to the authors, the approach could potentially be generalized to other disease states and immunological phenotypes. Because HLA typing was missing for some donors at each locus, association tests included only the typed subset. Sequencing depth was assumed to be roughly uniform across donors in the presence/absence analyses, though that assumption may not hold. While some public TCRs were present in many individuals, most TCR sequences turned up only very rarely across donors. In vitro tests confirmed that a few of the cytomegalovirus-associated TCR beta chains recognize cytomegalovirus antigens. According to a later genetic analysis, donors in an Asian-associated ancestry cluster had fewer N-insertions in productive TCRs than the approximately 690-donor mean. According to a later analysis, most CMV-associated TCR beta chains appeared to be HLA-restricted, and the HLA associations seemed to be driven largely by CMV exposure.

The clonotype was recovered from a girl aged 10-17 years in good health and CMV-seropositive. This chain is built from TRBV18 and TRBJ1-2, with 11 bases in between that match TRBD1. Sequenced input: PBMCs. The nucleotides read TGTGCCAGCTCATCCCGGGACAGGGGGAAAGCTAACTATGGCTACACCTTC. Its protein reads: CASSSRDRGKANYGYTF. Where the CDR3 stops, the reference TRBV18 and TRBJ1-2 genes take over; the full variable domain is NAGVMQNPRHLVRRRGQEARLRCSPMKGHSHVYWYRQLPEEGLKFMVYLQKENIIDESGMPKERFSAEFPKEGPSILRIQQVVRGDSAAYFCASSSRDRGKANYGYTFGSGTRLTVV.